This TCR beta chain is from a study of T cell responses to AZD1222 COVID-19 vaccine. Study conclusions and caveats: White British ancestry dominated among donors, who included more females, and clonal diversity was possibly underestimated.

Assay used: immunoSEQ multiplex PCR; TCRdb lists only in-frame clones, some missing. The sample yields approximately 89,000 clones, 86% seen once. Second-dose groups at about 4 or about 12 weeks were pooled. CDR1 and CDR2 (germline): MDHEN, SYDVKM. With V trimmed by 2 bases and J by 10 bases, 9 bases remained unmatched. The CDR3 has 15 residues. A remark on this clone: Its specificity is unknown.

The rearrangement links TRBV28 to TRBJ2-1; 9 bases fit TRBD2. The sequence was collected from an adult who received the AZD1222 COVID-19 vaccine. Sequenced material: peripheral blood, taken 28 days after the second AZD1222 dose. CDR3 in amino acids: CASSLDGGRAGEQFF. CDR3 DNA: TGTGCCAGCAGTTTAGACGGCGGGAGGGCCGGAGAGCAGTTCTTC. The full variable domain, in which reference TRBV28 and TRBJ2-1 provide the parts outside the CDR3, is DVKVTQSSRYLVKRTGEKVFLECVQDMDHENMFWYRQDPGLGLRLIYFSYDVKMKEKGDIPEGYSVSREKKERFSLILESASTNQTSMYLCASSLDGGRAGEQFFGPGTRLTVL.